What follows describes a single T cell receptor (beta chain). CDR3 length equals 13 residues. Trimming shortened V by 1 base and J by 2 bases, and 5 bases separated the two germline ends. Germline V gene lookup returns CDR1 MDHEN and CDR2 SYDVKM. This record belongs to a study of T cell clones after liver transplantation. Data came from immunoSEQ multiplex PCR; TCRdb stores just in-frame clones and leaves some out. This table has roughly 100,000 clones, around 83% appearing once. This specimen was CD4+ T cells from blood, taken before liver transplant. The chain joins TRBV28 to TRBJ1-1, with no clear D. The origin of this receptor is a human donor who received a liver transplant. This chain's CDR3 is CASSLLINTEAFF. The CDR3 bases are TGTGCCAGCAGTTTATTGATCAACACTGAAGCTTTCTTT.